These 25 T cell receptor beta chains share one sample of origin, sequenced in a study of blood T cells in healthy people across ages. PCR was performed a second time for 7 to 11 cycles using a sample-barcoded 5' primer and a J-beta primer mix. TCRdb itself ran the 5' RACE reads through MiXCR, one entry per CDR3 protein. The table records under 1,000,000 distinct CDR3 sequences, under 40% of them present only once. Sequencing used blood. These TCRs come from a young man in good health.

The chain has TRBV7-8 and TRBJ2-5; TRBD1 aligns across 7 bases. With the DNA end fitting TRBJ2-7 better, the J assignment may be wrong. CDR3 length: 13 amino acids. CDR1 and CDR2 from the germline V gene are SGHVS and FQNEAQ. The CDR3 DNA follows: TGTGCCAGCTTTGGTACAGGGGCCTACGAGCAGTACTTC. It specifies CASFGTGAYEQYF.

This clonotype was picked up a small number of times. V and J are TRBV10-3 and TRBJ2-1, with 9 bases lining up with TRBD2. Germline V CDR1 and CDR2: ENHRY, SYGVKD. The CDR3 loop spans 15 amino acids. Unmatched junction bases numbered 6, after V lost 2 bases and J lost 7 bases. CDR3 amino acids: CAISEKASGVNEQFF. CDR3 nucleotide sequence: TGTGCCATCAGTGAGAAGGCTAGCGGGGTGAATGAGCAGTTCTTC.

Turning to this clonotype: Germline and junction disagree at one end, which may indicate a read error. This rearrangement joins TRBV18 to TRBJ1-3; D is undetermined. The germline CDR1 and CDR2 sequences are KGHSH and LQKENI. CDR3 size: 14 residues. CDR3 DNA: TGTGTCAGCTCCCCCCCAGTCGTTGGAAACACCATATATTTT. Protein: CVSSPPVVGNTIYF.

In its sample, this clonotype was seen a few times. J is TRBJ1-4 and V is TRBV7-2, with 7 bases aligning to TRBD1. Per germline, CDR1 SGHTA and CDR2 FQGNSA. V was pared by 5 bases and J by 10 bases, with 16 bases of the junction left unmatched. The CDR3 contains 16 residues. CDR3 nucleotides: TGTGCCAGCAGCCGGGACCTTGACAGGGATGGTGGAAAACTGTTTTTT. Encoded protein: CASSRDLDRDGGKLFF.

J is TRBJ2-1 and V is TRBV4-3; D unresolved. V shed 3 bases and J shed 7 bases, with 16 bases lying between them. CDR1 and CDR2 (germline): LGHNA, YSLEER. The CDR3 runs to 15 residues. CDR3 nucleotides: TGCGCCAGCAGCCACGACAAGGACGGCAATAATGAGCAGTTCTTC. Translating gives CASSHDKDGNNEQFF.

The chain uses TRBV4-2 and TRBJ1-2; D gene uncertain. V was trimmed by 0 bases and J by 0 bases, leaving 11 bases between them. Germline CDR1 and CDR2: LGHNA and YNFKEQ. This CDR3 comprises 16 residues. The CDR3 sequence: CASSQDVGEANYGYTF. The CDR3 DNA reads TGTGCCAGCAGCCAAGATGTAGGAGAAGCTAACTATGGCTACACCTTC.

V usage is TRBV10-3 and J usage is TRBJ2-2, with D maybe TRBD1 (6 bases). Trimming shortened V by 10 bases and J by 5 bases, and 14 bases separated the two germline ends. CDR1 is ENHRY and CDR2 is SYGVKD in the germline V gene. This CDR3 contains 13 residues. CDR3 nucleotides: TGTGCCACCGGGACAAAAGTTACCGGGGAGCTGTTTTTT. It codes for CATGTKVTGELFF.

This chain joins TRBV3-1 and TRBJ2-1; TRBD2 agrees at 14 bases. The J segment lost 2 bases and the V segment lost 4 bases, leaving 10 bases of the junction unmatched. Germline loops: CDR1 LGHDT, CDR2 YNNKEL (reference sequence). The CDR3 sequence is 19 residues long. The CDR3 DNA sequence: TGTGCCAGCAGCCCAGCACCGGGACTAGCGGGGGCCCCCTACAATGAGCAGTTCTTC. Its translation is CASSPAPGLAGAPYNEQFF.

Comments on this clonotype: The junction does not match germline at one end; this may be a read error. The chain links TRBV12-3 or TRBV12-4 to TRBJ2-3; 8 bases map to TRBD1. The CDR3 spans 15 residues. In DNA form, the CDR3 reads TGTGCCAGCACCTCTAACAGGGGGAGAACAGATATGCAGTATTTT. Amino acids: CASTSNRGRTDMQYF.

This clonotype was counted a single time. The chain carries TRBV20-1 and TRBJ1-2; 7 bases fit TRBD1. CDR1 and CDR2 (germline): DFQATT, SNEGSKA (reference sequence). The CDR3 is made up of 14 amino acids. The junction had 14 bases not matched to a gene; V was cut back by 6 bases and J by 7 bases. CDR3 amino acids: CSAIPGGTPGGYTF. The CDR3, as DNA: TGCAGTGCGATCCCAGGGGGGACCCCGGGTGGCTACACCTTC.

Concerning this clonotype: A much bigger clone sits one base away, suggesting this may be a read error. V is TRBV12-3 or TRBV12-4 and J is TRBJ2-3; no firm D call. V was clipped by 7 bases and J by 4 bases, with 9 bases between them. The CDR3 is 12 amino acids. CDR3 sequence: CASKFSADTQYF. The CDR3 DNA is TGTGCCAGCAAGTTCAGCGCAGATACGCAGTATTTT.

The chain recombines TRBV11-2 with TRBJ2-5; no clear D gene. The J call may not be correct, given that the DNA end is closer to TRBJ2-7. The CDR3 runs 12 residues. Germline-derived CDR1 and CDR2 are SGHAT and FQNNGV. The CDR3 region is CASSVDGTEQYF. Here the CDR3 DNA reads TGTGCCAGCAGCGTGGACGGTACCGAGCAGTACTTC.

Concerning this clonotype itself: A read error may be the cause here, since a much bigger clone is one base away. The rearrangement joins TRBV4-1 to TRBJ2-5; perhaps TRBD1 as D (6 bases). Germline CDR1 is MGHRA and CDR2 is YSYEKL. The CDR3 is 15 residues long. CDR3 protein: CAGSQEGTGIETQYF. The CDR3 nucleotides read TGCGCCGGCAGCCAAGAAGGTACAGGGATAGAGACCCAGTACTTC.

V is TRBV7-2 and J is TRBJ2-5, with D perhaps TRBD1 (6 bases). TRBJ2-1 explains the end of the DNA better; the J call may be wrong. The CDR3 is made up of 14 amino acids. Germline CDR1 and CDR2: SGHTA and FQGNSA. For the CDR3, the DNA is TGTGCCAGCAGCTCGACAGGTAGCCAAGAGACCCAGTTCTTC. The encoded protein is CASSSTGSQETQFF.

This clonotype occurred many times. The CDR3 DNA is TGTGCCAGCGTACCTTCCGGGGCAGTTCAAGAGACCCAGTACTTC. Its protein product is CASVPSGAVQETQYF. The rearrangement joins TRBV6-5 to TRBJ2-5; D may be TRBD1 or TRBD2 (5 bases each). The CDR3 totals 15 residues. Germline V gene data show CDR1 as MNHEY and CDR2 as SVGAGI. The germline V and J ends were trimmed by 8 bases and 2 bases, with 18 bases remaining between them.

The rearrangement joins TRBV7-9 to TRBJ1-5, with D possibly being TRBD1 (5 bases). Germline V gene sequence: CDR1 SEHNR, CDR2 FQNEAQ (reference sequence). Deletions cut 5 bases from V and 0 bases from J, with 14 bases between. The CDR3 totals 16 residues. CDR3 DNA sequence: TGTGCCAGCAGCCCCTCCGGGGCAGGTAGCAATCAGCCCCAGCATTTT. This translates into CASSPSGAGSNQPQHF.

This clonotype was counted only a few times. The chain is built from TRBV10-3 and TRBJ1-2; TRBD1 agrees at 12 bases. This CDR3 comprises 16 residues. V trimming: 2 bases; J trimming: 8 bases; junction bases outside the gene matches: 9. Germline lookup yields CDR1 ENHRY and CDR2 SYGVKD. The CDR3 loop reads CAISERGGQGATGYTF. The CDR3 bases are TGTGCCATCAGTGAGAGAGGGGGACAGGGGGCGACGGGCTACACCTTC.

This clonotype has a handful of counts. This sequence joins TRBV3-1 and TRBJ2-5; no clear D gene. V lost 0 bases and J 3 bases, leaving 8 bases between the germline ends. The CDR3 runs to 14 residues. CDR1 and CDR2 (germline): LGHDT, YNNKEL (reference sequence). CDR3 sequence (DNA): TGTGCCAGCAGCCAAGATTTGACGGAAGAGACCCAGTACTTC. Encoded protein: CASSQDLTEETQYF.

V gene TRBV30 combines with J gene TRBJ1-5; the D is unclear. The germline gives CDR1 GTSNPN, CDR2 SVGIG (reference sequence). V was pared by 0 bases and J by 0 bases, with 3 bases between. This CDR3 comprises 13 residues. The CDR3 DNA reads TGTGCCTGGAGTGTGATTAGCAATCAGCCCCAGCATTTT. Protein sequence: CAWSVISNQPQHF.

This clonotype was observed a few times. The rearrangement joins TRBV12-3 or TRBV12-4 to TRBJ1-4, with 10 positions matching TRBD1. This CDR3 region has 17 residues. V shed 5 bases and J 0 bases; nucleotides not matched to a gene: 6. Written as DNA, the CDR3 is TGTGCCAGCAGTGGGGACAGGGGCCTATCAACTAATGAAAAACTGTTTTTT. Translated: CASSGDRGLSTNEKLFF.

Only a few counts were recorded for this clonotype. The chain links TRBV25-1 to TRBJ2-1; D unclear. The last part of the DNA fits TRBJ2-7 better; the J call may be wrong. The CDR3 contains 15 residues. Looked up from germline, CDR1 is MGHDK and CDR2 is SYGVNS. CDR3 loop: CASSVGIGSYNEQYF. Here the CDR3 DNA reads TGTGCCAGCAGTGTGGGGATAGGGTCCTACAATGAGCAGTACTTC.

The chain combines TRBV5-1 with TRBJ2-5; 7 nucleotides align to TRBD1. Per germline, CDR1 SGHRS and CDR2 YFSETQ. V lost 7 bases and J lost 2; bases outside the gene matches: 8. CDR3 length equals 14 residues. The CDR3 reads CASEQTGVQETQYF. In DNA, the CDR3 is TGCGCCAGCGAACAAACAGGGGTTCAAGAGACCCAGTACTTC.

CDR3 DNA: TGTGCCAGCACCGAAAGGACAGGGATCGCCTCCGAGCAGTACTTC. The encoded protein is CASTERTGIASEQYF. The chain is built from TRBV27 and TRBJ2-7; 8 nucleotides agree with TRBD1. Germline CDR1 is MNHEY and CDR2 is SMNVEV (reference sequence). The length of the CDR3 is 15 residues. J lost 6 bases, V lost 7 bases, and 14 bases had no gene match.

On this clonotype itself: At one end the junction does not follow the germline gene, possibly because of a read error. The genes are TRBV7-2 and TRBJ2-3; D is unclear. From germline, CDR1 is SGHTA and CDR2 FQGNSA. The CDR3 runs to 14 residues. The CDR3 here is CASSLVGNTDMQYF. For the CDR3, the DNA is TGTGCCAGCAGCTTAGTAGGCAACACAGATATGCAGTATTTT.

The CDR3 here is CASIGPGTGAFGYNEQFF. CDR3 nucleotides: TGTGCCAGCATCGGCCCCGGGACAGGGGCCTTCGGCTACAATGAGCAGTTCTTC. The rearrangement joins TRBV12-3 or TRBV12-4 to TRBJ2-1; 10 nucleotides match TRBD1. With 7 bases clipped from V and 3 bases from J, the junction kept 15 bases outside the gene matches. The CDR3 spans 18 residues.